The rows below give T cell receptor beta chains drawn from one sample of a study of T cell responses to AZD1222 COVID-19 vaccine. Sequencing was performed with immunoSEQ multiplex PCR; in TCRdb, only in-frame clones are kept and a portion is missing. The sample holds 90,000 to 140,000 clones, nearly 90% seen once. The material sequenced was peripheral blood, taken 28 days after the second AZD1222 dose. These receptor sequences come from an adult who received the AZD1222 COVID-19 vaccine. CDR3s include the opening cysteine and the closing phenylalanine or tryptophan. The D gene is left open where the match is weak. Clone size is shown for a subset of rows, as once, few, many or a class of expanded clone.

NA	TRBV28	TRBD1	TRBJ2-7	TGTGCCAGCAGTTTGACAGGGGGAGGCGAGCAGTACTTC	CASSLTGGGEQYF
few	TRBV18	NA	TRBJ1-4	TGTGCCAGCTCGCAGGCCAATGAAAAACTGTTTTTT	CASSQANEKLFF
NA	TRBV28	NA	TRBJ2-7	TGTGCCAGCAGTTTATTAATCGACAAGGCCTACGAGCAGTACTTC	CASSLLIDKAYEQYF
once	TRBV30	TRBD2	TRBJ2-7	TGTGCCTGGAGAGCCCCGGGGGGAGGAGAGCAGTACTTC	CAWRAPGGGEQYF
NA	TRBV6-6	NA	TRBJ2-5	TGTGCCAGCAGTGGATCCCCGTTAGGGGGGGGCTCACGGACCCAGTACTTC	CASSGSPLGGGSRTQYF
NA	TRBV11-2	TRBD2	TRBJ2-7	TGTGCCAGCAGCTTAGTTGCGGGAGGGTTATACGAGCAGTACTTC	CASSLVAGGLYEQYF
NA	TRBV7-9	NA	TRBJ1-2	TGTGCCAGCAGCAGTGCGGGACGGACCTATGGCTACACCTTC	CASSSAGRTYGYTF
NA	TRBV10-3	NA	TRBJ1-1	TGTGCCATCAGCCTACAGGAGAACACTGAAGCTTTCTTT	CAISLQENTEAFF
NA	TRBV7-2	TRBD2	TRBJ2-7	TGTGCCAGCAGCACCCAACCAGCGGGAGGGCCCGAGCAGTACTTC	CASSTQPAGGPEQYF
NA	TRBV6-5	NA	TRBJ2-6	TGTGCCAGCAGGCTGGATTCTGGGGCCAACGTCCTGACTTTC	CASRLDSGANVLTF
NA	TRBV9	NA	TRBJ1-2	TGTGCCAGCAGCGTAGAGTTTGGGAACTATGGCTACACCTTC	CASSVEFGNYGYTF
NA	TRBV19	NA	TRBJ2-7	TGTGCCAGTAGTCCCTCAGAGAGCTCCTACGAGCAGTACTTC	CASSPSESSYEQYF
NA	TRBV7-8	NA	TRBJ2-1	TGTGCCAGCAGCCCGGGACCCGTGTCGGAGTTCTTC	CASSPGPVSEFF
NA	TRBV28	TRBD1	TRBJ2-2	TGTGCCAGCTGTCGGGGGACAGGGAACACCGGGGAGCTGTTTTTT	CASCRGTGNTGELFF
NA	TRBV24-1	TRBD1	TRBJ1-2	TGTGCCACCAGTGATCACAGACAGGGCTATGGCTACACCTTC	CATSDHRQGYGYTF
few	TRBV25-1	NA	TRBJ2-5	TGTGCCAGCACCGTCGACAGGGCGGGGGAGACCCAGTACTTC	CASTVDRAGETQYF
NA	TRBV28	TRBD1	TRBJ1-1	TGTGCCAGCAGTCCACTTACAGGGGGCATGAACACTGAAGCTTTCTTT	CASSPLTGGMNTEAFF
NA	TRBV5-4	TRBD2	TRBJ2-3	TGTGCCAGCAGCTTGGGCTCCGGGAGGACAGATACGCAGTATTTT	CASSLGSGRTDTQYF
NA	TRBV18	NA	TRBJ2-1	TGTGCCAGCTCCCTGGGAGGAGGACTATCCAATGAGCAGTTCTTC	CASSLGGGLSNEQFF
NA	TRBV5-1	TRBD2	TRBJ2-7	TGCGCCAGCAGCCTAAGCGGGACCATCTACGAGCAGTACTTC	CASSLSGTIYEQYF
few	TRBV30	TRBD2	TRBJ2-1	TGTGCCTGGAGGGCTGGGACTAGCGGGAGGAATGAGCAGTTCTTC	CAWRAGTSGRNEQFF
NA	TRBV18	NA	TRBJ1-5	TGTGCCAGCTCACCCGACAGGTCCCAGCCCCAGCATTTT	CASSPDRSQPQHF
NA	TRBV10-3	NA	TRBJ2-5	TGTGCCATCAAGCAGGGAATGAACCAAGAGACCCAGTACTTC	CAIKQGMNQETQYF
NA	TRBV29-1	NA	TRBJ2-1	TGCAGCGTTCGTATTAGCGATGAGCAGTTCTTC	CSVRISDEQFF
NA	TRBV6-1	NA	TRBJ1-2	TGTGCCAGCAGTGAGCCGTGGGGAAGGCACACCTTC	CASSEPWGRHTF
NA	TRBV11-3	TRBD2	TRBJ2-3	TGTGCCAGCAGCCTAAGCGGGACTACAGATACGCAGTATTTT	CASSLSGTTDTQYF
few	TRBV4-1	NA	TRBJ1-5	TGCGCCAGCAGCCAGTCCGGGCTACTAGACAATCAGCCCCAGCATTTT	CASSQSGLLDNQPQHF
NA	TRBV11-2	NA	TRBJ1-2	TGTGGGGACCCTCAAGGCCCGGGCTATGGCTACACCTTC	CGDPQGPGYGYTF
NA	TRBV28	NA	TRBJ1-1	TGTGCCAGCAGTCTACGACTCGGGGGGGCTTTCTTT	CASSLRLGGAFF
NA	TRBV5-1	TRBD2	TRBJ2-1	TGCGCCAGCAGCGGGGGGGACGGAGACACCTCCTACAATGAGCAGTTCTTC	CASSGGDGDTSYNEQFF
NA	TRBV11-3	NA	TRBJ1-3	TGTGCCAGCAGTCAGACAGGAGGTGGAAACACCATATATTTT	CASSQTGGGNTIYF
NA	TRBV28	TRBD2	TRBJ2-3	TGTGCCAGCAGTTTCCTCCCACTAGCGGGCCGCACAGATACGCAGTATTTT	CASSFLPLAGRTDTQYF
NA	TRBV3-1/TRBV3-2	TRBD2	TRBJ2-7	TGTGCCAGCAGCCAAGAACCCTCCCGCGGGAGAGAGCAGTACTTC	CASSQEPSRGREQYF
NA	TRBV5-4	NA	TRBJ2-7	TGTGCCAGCAGCTTGAGAGGCCAAGAACACGAGCAGTACTTC	CASSLRGQEHEQYF
once	TRBV19	NA	TRBJ1-5	TGTGCCAGTAGTTGGGACCGAGGCAATCAGCCCCAGCATTTT	CASSWDRGNQPQHF
NA	TRBV15	NA	TRBJ1-3	TGTGCCACCAGCAGAGATTCAGGAAGTGGAAACACCATATATTTT	CATSRDSGSGNTIYF
few	TRBV7-8	NA	TRBJ2-7	TGTGCCAGCTTCGGCCCGTCGAATCCCTACGAGCAGTACTTC	CASFGPSNPYEQYF
NA	TRBV15	TRBD1	TRBJ2-3	TGTGCCACCAGCAGAACCGGGACAGGGAACCCCGCAGATACGCAGTATTTT	CATSRTGTGNPADTQYF